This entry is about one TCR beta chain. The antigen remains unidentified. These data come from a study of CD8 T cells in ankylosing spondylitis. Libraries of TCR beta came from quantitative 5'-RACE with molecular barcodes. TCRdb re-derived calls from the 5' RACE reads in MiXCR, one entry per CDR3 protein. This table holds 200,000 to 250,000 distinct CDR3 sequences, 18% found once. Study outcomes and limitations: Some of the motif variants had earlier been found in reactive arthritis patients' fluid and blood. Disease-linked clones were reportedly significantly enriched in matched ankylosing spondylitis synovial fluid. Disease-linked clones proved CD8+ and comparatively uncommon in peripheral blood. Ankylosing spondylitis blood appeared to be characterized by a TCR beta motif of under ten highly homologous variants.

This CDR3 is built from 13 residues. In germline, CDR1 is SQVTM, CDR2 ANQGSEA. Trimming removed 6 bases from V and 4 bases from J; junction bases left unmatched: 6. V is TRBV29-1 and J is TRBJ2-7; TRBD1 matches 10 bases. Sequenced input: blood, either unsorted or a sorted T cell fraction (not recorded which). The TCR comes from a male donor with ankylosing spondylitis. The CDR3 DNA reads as TGCAGCGTCCTGACAGGGGGCACGTACGAGCAGTACTTC. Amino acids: CSVLTGGTYEQYF.